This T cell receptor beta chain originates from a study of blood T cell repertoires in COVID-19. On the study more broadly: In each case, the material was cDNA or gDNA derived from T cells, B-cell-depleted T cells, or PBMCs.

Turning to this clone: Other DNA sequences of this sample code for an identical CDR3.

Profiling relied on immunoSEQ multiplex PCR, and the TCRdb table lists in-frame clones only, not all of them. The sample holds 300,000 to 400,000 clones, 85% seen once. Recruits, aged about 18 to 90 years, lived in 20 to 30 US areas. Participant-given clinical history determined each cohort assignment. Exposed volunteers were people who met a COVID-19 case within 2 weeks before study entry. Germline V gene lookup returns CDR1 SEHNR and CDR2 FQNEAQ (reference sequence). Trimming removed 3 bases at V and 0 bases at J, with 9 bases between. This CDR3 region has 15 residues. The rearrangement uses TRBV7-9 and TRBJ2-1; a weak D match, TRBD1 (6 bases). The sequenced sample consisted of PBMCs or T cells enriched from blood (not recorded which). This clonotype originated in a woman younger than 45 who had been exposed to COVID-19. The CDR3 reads CASSLTGSSYNEQFF. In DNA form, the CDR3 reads TGTGCCAGCAGCTTGACAGGTAGCTCCTACAATGAGCAGTTCTTC.